The entry below describes one T cell receptor beta chain. V was trimmed by 5 bases and J by 3 bases, leaving 13 bases between them. The CDR3 sequence is 15 residues long. Germline CDR1 LGHNA, CDR2 YNFKEQ. 13 Jbeta primers and 60 Vbeta primers were used for the PCR. Libraries were prepared by immunoSEQ multiplex PCR; TCRdb keeps only in-frame clonotypes and omits some of them. This table holds approximately 190,000 clones, around 78% found once. The data stem from a study of cytomegalovirus exposure and HLA in healthy donors. The specimen was PBMCs. The chain links TRBV4-2 to TRBJ2-2, with D tentatively TRBD1 (5 bases). The TCR comes from a young woman in good health and CMV-seropositive. This CDR3 reads CASSFRQQDTGELFF. The CDR3 DNA follows: TGTGCCAGCAGCTTTCGACAGCAAGACACCGGGGAGCTGTTTTTT.